The 20 T cell receptor beta chains below come from one sample, sequenced in a study of T cell responses to AZD1222 COVID-19 vaccine. Profiled with immunoSEQ multiplex PCR; TCRdb holds only in-frame clones, not every one. In the table there are approximately 130,000 clones, 80% to 90% of which are singletons. Sequenced here: peripheral blood, sampled on day 0 of AZD1222 vaccination. The receptors were gathered from an adult in good health.

The genes are TRBV5-1 and TRBJ2-2; either TRBD1 or TRBD2 may supply D (5 bases each). V shed 3 bases and J shed 6 bases, with 21 bases lying between them. Germline loops: CDR1 SGHRS, CDR2 YFSETQ. The CDR3 covers 17 residues. In DNA form, the CDR3 reads TGCGCCAGCAGCTCGCGCTTTCGTGGTGGGGGACCCGGGGAGCTGTTTTTT. It specifies CASSSRFRGGGPGELFF.

The rearrangement links TRBV24-1 to TRBJ2-1, with 7 positions matching TRBD2. Germline V gene data show CDR1 as KGHDR and CDR2 as SFDVKD. Trimming took 6 bases from V and 0 from J; bases not matched to a gene: 4. The length of the CDR3 is 15 residues. DNA of the CDR3: TGTGCCACCAGTTACGGGGGGAGCTCCTACAATGAGCAGTTCTTC. It translates to CATSYGGSSYNEQFF.

The chain recombines TRBV4-1 with TRBJ1-1; no firm D call. Germline CDR1 reads MGHRA; CDR2 reads YSYEKL. The V and J ends lost 0 bases and 6 bases respectively, with 17 bases between them. The CDR3 extends over 16 amino acids. In DNA form, the CDR3 reads TGCGCCAGCAGCCAAGATCTATTGTTTAGGGCGGCTGAAGCTTTCTTT. Translated, it gives CASSQDLLFRAAEAFF.

This chain links TRBV5-4 with TRBJ2-2; TRBD1 is a possible D gene (5 bases). Germline V gene data show CDR1 as SGHNT and CDR2 as YYREEE (reference sequence). This CDR3 region has 15 residues. Trimming left V 4 bases short and J 1 base short, with 11 bases between. CDR3 nucleotides: TGTGCCAGCAGCCAGAAGGGGCGGAACACCGGGGAGCTGTTTTTT. Translated: CASSQKGRNTGELFF. Based on the CDR3 plus reference TRBV5-4 and TRBJ2-2, the full variable domain is ETGVTQSPTHLIKTRGQQVTLRCSSQSGHNTVSWYQQALGQGPQFIFQYYREEENGRGNFPPRFSGLQFPNYSSELNVNALELDDSALYLCASSQKGRNTGELFFGEGSRLTVL.

V is TRBV9 and J is TRBJ2-3; 10 bases are a match to TRBD2. Losses at the gene ends were 0 bases for V and 0 bases for J; bases not matched to a gene: 7. The CDR3 has 18 amino acids. Germline loops: CDR1 SGDLS, CDR2 YYNGEE. CDR3 protein: CASSVEPGTSVSTDTQYF. DNA of the CDR3: TGTGCCAGCAGCGTAGAACCCGGGACTAGCGTTAGCACAGATACGCAGTATTTT.

Concerning this clone itself: Within the sample, other DNA sequences also encode this same CDR3. The V gene is TRBV7-2, the J gene TRBJ2-3; D unclear. The germline V gene encodes CDR1 SGHTA and CDR2 FQGNSA. Trimming left V 5 bases short and J 0 bases short, with 3 bases between. This CDR3 comprises 12 residues. This CDR3 reads CASSLSTDTQYF. For the CDR3, the DNA is TGTGCCAGCAGCCTCAGCACAGATACGCAGTATTTT.

The chain combines TRBV5-1 with TRBJ2-5; 10 bases fit TRBD1. Germline CDR1 SGHRS, CDR2 YFSETQ. Trimming cost V 0 bases and J 3 bases; bases outside gene matches: 5. This CDR3 spans 16 amino acids. The DNA of the CDR3 is TGCGCCAGCAGCTTGGCGGACAGGGGGTCGGAAGAGACCCAGTACTTC. Encoded protein: CASSLADRGSEETQYF.

V is TRBV6-2 or TRBV6-3 and J is TRBJ2-7; 7 nucleotides agree with TRBD1. The CDR3 consists of 14 residues. Germline-derived CDR1 and CDR2 are MNHEY and SVGEGT. The ends lost 4 bases at V and 2 bases at J; junction bases unmatched: 5. The CDR3 here is CASSSDRDTYEQYF. The CDR3 nucleotides read TGTGCCAGCAGTTCAGACAGGGATACCTACGAGCAGTACTTC.

J is TRBJ2-7 and V is TRBV5-1; D not certain. The CDR3 covers 12 residues. Germline loops: CDR1 SGHRS, CDR2 YFSETQ. The ends were cut back, 3 bases at V and 4 bases at J, with 8 bases in the middle. Here the CDR3 DNA reads TGCGCCAGCAGCTCGGACGGGTACGAGCAGTACTTC. Translation: CASSSDGYEQYF.

The rearrangement joins TRBV6-5 to TRBJ2-2; D not certain. Trimming removed 0 bases from V and 0 bases from J, with 5 bases in between. CDR1 MNHEY and CDR2 SVGAGI come from the germline V gene. The CDR3 runs 15 residues. The CDR3 coding sequence is TGTGCCAGCAGTTACTCACAGACGAACACCGGGGAGCTGTTTTTT. Its translation is CASSYSQTNTGELFF.

The V gene is TRBV6-2 or TRBV6-3, the J gene TRBJ2-5; perhaps D is TRBD1 or TRBD2 (6 bases each). CDR3 length equals 15 residues. Trimming pared 5 bases from V and 4 bases from J, leaving 17 bases between. Germline lookup yields CDR1 MNHEY and CDR2 SVGEGT. The CDR3, as DNA: TGTGCCAGCAGTAGGGACTGGGGGCGCCGAGAGACCCAGTACTTC. This translates into CASSRDWGRRETQYF.

The V and J genes are TRBV7-2 and TRBJ2-1, with TRBD2 matching 14 bases. The CDR3 covers 18 residues. The trim removed 2 bases at V and 4 bases at J, leaving 7 bases unmatched. Germline values: CDR1 SGHTA, CDR2 FQGNSA. In DNA, the CDR3 is TGTGCCAGCAGCTTACCCACCGGGACTAGCGGGAGTTACAATGAGCAGTTCTTC. This encodes CASSLPTGTSGSYNEQFF.

The J gene is TRBJ2-2, the V gene TRBV6-1; D unclear. Trimming removed 1 base at V and 9 bases at J, with 6 bases between. The germline CDR1 and CDR2 sequences are MNHNS and SASEGT. The CDR3 consists of 12 residues. The CDR3 loop reads CASSEVLWELFF. CDR3 nucleotide sequence: TGTGCCAGCAGTGAAGTTCTATGGGAGCTGTTTTTT.

This clone showed up just a few times. The V call is TRBV5-8, the J call TRBJ2-5, with 9 nucleotides matching TRBD2. V gave up 1 base and J gave up 2 bases; unmatched junction bases: 6. From germline, CDR1 is SGHTS and CDR2 YDEGEE. This CDR3 region has 16 residues. The CDR3 DNA reads TGTGCCAGCAGCTTGTTGGCGGGGGGGGATCAAGAGACCCAGTACTTC. It encodes CASSLLAGGDQETQYF.

The chain combines TRBV7-8 with TRBJ2-2; 7 bases align to TRBD1. The V segment lost 5 bases and the J segment 3 bases; nucleotides outside the gene matches: 6. The CDR3 contains 15 residues. Germline CDR1 is SGHVS and CDR2 is FQNEAQ. The CDR3 DNA is TGTGCCAGCAGCCCTTCGACAGGGCACACCGGGGAGCTGTTTTTT. Protein product: CASSPSTGHTGELFF.

The chain couples TRBV28 to TRBJ1-1; D unresolved. There are 15 residues in the CDR3. Trimming cost V 6 bases and J 1 base, with 15 bases left between them. Germline CDR1 is MDHEN and CDR2 is SYDVKM. The CDR3 sequence is CASRPGVFGNTEAFF. The CDR3 DNA is TGTGCCAGCAGGCCCGGCGTCTTTGGGAACACTGAAGCTTTCTTT.

The V and J genes are TRBV9 and TRBJ2-7; 9 bases agree with TRBD2. The CDR3 consists of 15 residues. V lost 0 bases to trimming and J lost 3 bases; unmatched junction nucleotides: 4. The germline gives CDR1 SGDLS, CDR2 YYNGEE. The CDR3 DNA reads as TGTGCCAGCAGCGTAGGGCCTAGCGGGGACTACGAGCAGTACTTC. It is translated as CASSVGPSGDYEQYF.

The chain is built from TRBV19 and TRBJ1-5; 9 nucleotides agree with TRBD1. CDR1 and CDR2 (germline): LNHDA, SQIVND (reference sequence). The CDR3 length is 16 residues. V gave up 3 bases and J gave up 5 bases; unmatched junction bases: 8. The chain's CDR3 is CASSMLGTGKHQPQHF. DNA of the CDR3: TGTGCCAGTAGTATGCTCGGGACAGGGAAGCATCAGCCCCAGCATTTT.

The genes are TRBV30 and TRBJ1-1; unclear D gene. Trimming pared 7 bases from V and 1 base from J, leaving 7 bases between. The CDR3 is 11 residues long. The germline V gene encodes CDR1 GTSNPN and CDR2 SVGIG (reference sequence). The CDR3 DNA sequence: TGTGCCTTTTCAGCGAACACTGAAGCTTTCTTT. Translating it yields CAFSANTEAFF.

The chain employs TRBV5-1 and TRBJ2-3; D is tentatively TRBD1 or TRBD2 (6 bases each). Germline-derived CDR1 and CDR2 are SGHRS and YFSETQ. The CDR3 has 16 residues. The ends were cut back, 0 bases at V and 1 base at J, with 12 bases in the middle. Written as DNA, the CDR3 is TGCGCCAGCAGCTTGGGTGGAAGGGGGGGCACAGATACGCAGTATTTT. Translated: CASSLGGRGGTDTQYF. The full variable domain, with the rest looked up from reference TRBV5-1 and TRBJ2-3, is KAGVTQTPRYLIKTRGQQVTLSCSPISGHRSVSWYQQTPGQGLQFLFEYFSETQRNKGNFPGRFSGRQFSNSRSEMNVSTLELGDSALYLCASSLGGRGGTDTQYFGPGTRLTVL.